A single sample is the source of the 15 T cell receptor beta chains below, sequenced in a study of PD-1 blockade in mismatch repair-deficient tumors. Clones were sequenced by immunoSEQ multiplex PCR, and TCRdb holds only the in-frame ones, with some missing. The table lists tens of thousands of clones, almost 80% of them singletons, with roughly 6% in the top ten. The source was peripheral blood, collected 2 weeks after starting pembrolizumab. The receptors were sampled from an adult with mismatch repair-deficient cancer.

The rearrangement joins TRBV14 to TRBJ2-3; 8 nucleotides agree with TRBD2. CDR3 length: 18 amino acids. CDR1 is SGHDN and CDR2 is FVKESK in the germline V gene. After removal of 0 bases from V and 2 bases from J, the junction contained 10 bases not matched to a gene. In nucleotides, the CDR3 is TGTGCCAGCAGCCAAGATCTCAGCCTAGCGGGCCTCACAGATACGCAGTATTTT. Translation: CASSQDLSLAGLTDTQYF.

Here the CDR3 DNA reads TGTGCCAGCAGCGTATGGCGGAGTAGCACAGATACGCAGTATTTT. It yields the protein CASSVWRSSTDTQYF. The chain recombines TRBV9 with TRBJ2-3; no definite D call. The germline V gene encodes CDR1 SGDLS and CDR2 YYNGEE. V lost 1 base, J lost 0 bases, and 9 bases lay in between. The CDR3 loop spans 15 amino acids.

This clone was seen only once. Here the CDR3 DNA reads TGTGCCAGCAGCTTGGGACTAGCGGCAAAACTTAGCACAGATACGCAGTATTTT. Translating it yields CASSLGLAAKLSTDTQYF. The chain recombines TRBV9 with TRBJ2-3; TRBD2 agrees at 11 bases. Germline loops: CDR1 SGDLS, CDR2 YYNGEE. The V and J ends lost 4 bases and 0 bases, in that order; junction bases with no gene match: 10. The CDR3 runs to 18 residues.

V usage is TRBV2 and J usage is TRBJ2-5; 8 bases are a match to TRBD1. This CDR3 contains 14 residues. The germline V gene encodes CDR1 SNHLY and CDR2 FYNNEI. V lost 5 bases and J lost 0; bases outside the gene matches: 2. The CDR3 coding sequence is TGTGCCAGCAGTTCGGGACAGGACCAAGAGACCCAGTACTTC. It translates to CASSSGQDQETQYF.

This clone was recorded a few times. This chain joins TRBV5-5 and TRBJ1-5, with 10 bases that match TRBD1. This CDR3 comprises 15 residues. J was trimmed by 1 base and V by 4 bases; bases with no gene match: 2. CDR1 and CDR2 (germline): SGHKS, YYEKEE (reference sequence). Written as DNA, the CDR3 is TGTGCCAGCAGCGGGACAGGGGCCAGCAATCAGCCCCAGCATTTT. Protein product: CASSGTGASNQPQHF.

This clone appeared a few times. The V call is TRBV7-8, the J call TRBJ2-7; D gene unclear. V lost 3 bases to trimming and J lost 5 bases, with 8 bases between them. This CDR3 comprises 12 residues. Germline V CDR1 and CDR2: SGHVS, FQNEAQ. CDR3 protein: CASSLKPDEQYF. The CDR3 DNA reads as TGTGCCAGCAGCTTGAAACCGGACGAGCAGTACTTC.

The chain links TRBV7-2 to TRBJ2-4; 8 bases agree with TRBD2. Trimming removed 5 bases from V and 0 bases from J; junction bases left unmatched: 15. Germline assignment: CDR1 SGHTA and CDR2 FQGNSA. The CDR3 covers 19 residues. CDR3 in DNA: TGTGCCAGCAGCCGCTTAGCCGGACTAGCAGTCATAGCCAAAAACATTCAGTACTTC. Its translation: CASSRLAGLAVIAKNIQYF.

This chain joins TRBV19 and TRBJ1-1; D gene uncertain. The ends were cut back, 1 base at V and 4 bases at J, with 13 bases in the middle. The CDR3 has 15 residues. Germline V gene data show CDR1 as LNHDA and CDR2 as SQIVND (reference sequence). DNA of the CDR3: TGTGCCAGTAGTATAGCGGCAGGAACGGCCACTGAAGCTTTCTTT. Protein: CASSIAAGTATEAFF.

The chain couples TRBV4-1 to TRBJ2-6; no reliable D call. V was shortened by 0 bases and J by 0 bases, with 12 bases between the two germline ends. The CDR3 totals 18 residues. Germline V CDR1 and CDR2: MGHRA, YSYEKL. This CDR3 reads CASSQDQISISGANVLTF. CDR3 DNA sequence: TGCGCCAGCAGCCAAGATCAGATTAGTATCTCTGGGGCCAACGTCCTGACTTTC.

The DNA for the CDR3 is TGTGCCAGCTCACTACCCGGGACCTACAATGAGCAGTTCTTC. Its protein product is CASSLPGTYNEQFF. This chain links TRBV18 with TRBJ2-1; tentatively, D is TRBD2 (5 bases). The CDR3 is made up of 14 amino acids. Germline CDR1 and CDR2: KGHSH and LQKENI. V was pared by 4 bases and J by 2 bases, with 9 bases between.

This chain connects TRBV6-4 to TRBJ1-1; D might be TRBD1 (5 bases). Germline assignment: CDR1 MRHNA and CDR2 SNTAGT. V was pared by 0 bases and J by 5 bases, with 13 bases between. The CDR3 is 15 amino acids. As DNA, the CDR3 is TGTGCCAGCAGTGACTCGGGCTTTGGGGGAACTGAAGCTTTCTTT. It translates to CASSDSGFGGTEAFF.

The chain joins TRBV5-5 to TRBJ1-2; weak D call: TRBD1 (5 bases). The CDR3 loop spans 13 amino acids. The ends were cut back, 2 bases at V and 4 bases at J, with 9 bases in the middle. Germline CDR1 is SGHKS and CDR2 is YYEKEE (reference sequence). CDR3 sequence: CASSFTGSYGYTF. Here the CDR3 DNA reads TGTGCCAGCAGCTTTACAGGTTCCTATGGCTACACCTTC.

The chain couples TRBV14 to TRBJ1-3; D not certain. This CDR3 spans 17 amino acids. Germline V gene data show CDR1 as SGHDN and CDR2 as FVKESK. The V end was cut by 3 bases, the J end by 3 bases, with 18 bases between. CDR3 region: CASSHYATYLFGNTIYF. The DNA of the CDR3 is TGTGCCAGCAGCCACTACGCGACATACCTCTTTGGAAACACCATATATTTT. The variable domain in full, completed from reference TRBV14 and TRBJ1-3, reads EAGVTQFPSHSVIEKGQTVTLRCDPISGHDNLYWYRRVMGKEIKFLLHFVKESKQDESGMPNNRFLAERTGGTYSTLKVQPAELEDSGVYFCASSHYATYLFGNTIYFGEGSWLTVV.

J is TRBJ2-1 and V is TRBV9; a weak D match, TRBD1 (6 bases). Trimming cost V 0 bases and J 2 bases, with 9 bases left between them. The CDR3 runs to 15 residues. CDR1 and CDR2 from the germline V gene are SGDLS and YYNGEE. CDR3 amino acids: CASSVEGGAYNEQFF. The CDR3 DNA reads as TGTGCCAGCAGCGTAGAAGGGGGAGCCTACAATGAGCAGTTCTTC.

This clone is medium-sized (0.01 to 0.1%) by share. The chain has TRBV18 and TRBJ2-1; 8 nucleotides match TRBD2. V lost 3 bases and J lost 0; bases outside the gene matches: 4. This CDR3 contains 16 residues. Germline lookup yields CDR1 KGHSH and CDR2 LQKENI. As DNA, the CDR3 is TGTGCCAGCTCACCCGCCGGGACTAGCTCCTACAATGAGCAGTTCTTC. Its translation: CASSPAGTSSYNEQFF.